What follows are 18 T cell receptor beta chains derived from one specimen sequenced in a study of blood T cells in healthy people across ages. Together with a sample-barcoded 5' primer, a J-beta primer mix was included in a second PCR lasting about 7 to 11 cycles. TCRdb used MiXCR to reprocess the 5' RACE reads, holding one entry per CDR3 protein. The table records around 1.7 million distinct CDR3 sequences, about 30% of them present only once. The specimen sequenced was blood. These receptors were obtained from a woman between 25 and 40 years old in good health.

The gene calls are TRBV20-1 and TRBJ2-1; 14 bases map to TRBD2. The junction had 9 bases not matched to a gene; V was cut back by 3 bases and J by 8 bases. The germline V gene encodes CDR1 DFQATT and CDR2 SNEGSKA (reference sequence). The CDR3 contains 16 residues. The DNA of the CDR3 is TGCAGTGCTAGTAACCCCGGGACTAGCGGGGGTGATGAGCAGTTCTTC. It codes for CSASNPGTSGGDEQFF.

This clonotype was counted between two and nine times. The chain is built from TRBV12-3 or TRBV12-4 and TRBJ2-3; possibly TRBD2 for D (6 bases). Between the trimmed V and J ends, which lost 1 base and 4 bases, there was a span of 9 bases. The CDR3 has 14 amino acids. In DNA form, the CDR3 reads TGTGCCAGCAGTTTAGTTACGGGGGCAGATACGCAGTATTTT. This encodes CASSLVTGADTQYF.

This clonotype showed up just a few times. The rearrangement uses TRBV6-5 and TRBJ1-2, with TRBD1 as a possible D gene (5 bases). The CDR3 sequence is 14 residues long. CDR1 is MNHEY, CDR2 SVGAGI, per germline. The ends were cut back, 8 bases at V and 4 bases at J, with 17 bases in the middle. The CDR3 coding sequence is TGTGCCAGCGGTGGGGGGACTTCCTTCTATGGCTACACCTTC. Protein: CASGGGTSFYGYTF.

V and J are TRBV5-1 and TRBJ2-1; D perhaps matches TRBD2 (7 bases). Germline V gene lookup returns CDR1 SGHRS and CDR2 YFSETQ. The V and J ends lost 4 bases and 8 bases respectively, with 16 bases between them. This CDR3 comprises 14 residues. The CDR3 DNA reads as TGCGCCAGCAGCGGGTGGGGGGGCCAATATGAGCAGTTCTTC. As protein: CASSGWGGQYEQFF.

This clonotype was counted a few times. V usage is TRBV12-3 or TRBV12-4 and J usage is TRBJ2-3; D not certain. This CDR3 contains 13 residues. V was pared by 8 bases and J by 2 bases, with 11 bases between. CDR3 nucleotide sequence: TGTGCCAGCCGGGTGACAAACACAGATACGCAGTATTTT. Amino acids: CASRVTNTDTQYF.

The CDR3 sequence: CASIPQGAFYGYTF. CDR3 bases: TGTGCCAGCATCCCACAGGGGGCGTTCTATGGCTACACCTTC. The gene calls are TRBV12-3 or TRBV12-4 and TRBJ1-2, with 9 bases aligning to TRBD1. J gave up 4 bases and V 7 bases, and 7 bases lay outside the gene matches. CDR3 length equals 14 residues.

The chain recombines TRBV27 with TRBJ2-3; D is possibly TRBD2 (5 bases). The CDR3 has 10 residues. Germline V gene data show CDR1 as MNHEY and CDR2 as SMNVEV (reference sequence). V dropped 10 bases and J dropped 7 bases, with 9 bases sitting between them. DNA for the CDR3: TGTGCCACAGGACTTCATACGCAGTATTTT. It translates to CATGLHTQYF.

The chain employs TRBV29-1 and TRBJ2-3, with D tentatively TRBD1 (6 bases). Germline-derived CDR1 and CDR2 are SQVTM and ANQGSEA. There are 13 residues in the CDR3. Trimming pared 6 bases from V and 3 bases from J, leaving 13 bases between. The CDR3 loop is CSVSGQQTDTQYF. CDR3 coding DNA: TGCAGCGTCTCCGGACAGCAAACAGATACGCAGTATTTT.

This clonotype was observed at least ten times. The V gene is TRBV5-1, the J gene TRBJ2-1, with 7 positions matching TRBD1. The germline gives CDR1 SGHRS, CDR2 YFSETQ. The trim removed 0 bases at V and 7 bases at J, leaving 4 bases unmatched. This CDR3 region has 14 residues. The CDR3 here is CASSLATGKNEQFF. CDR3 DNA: TGCGCCAGCAGCTTGGCGACAGGGAAGAATGAGCAGTTCTTC.

As DNA, the CDR3 is TGTGCCAGCAGTTCCAGGACCCACCGGGTCCACAATGAGCAGTTCTTC. It is translated as CASSSRTHRVHNEQFF. The V gene is TRBV12-3 or TRBV12-4, the J gene TRBJ2-1, with D unresolved. V gave up 4 bases and J gave up 5 bases, with 18 bases separating them. This CDR3 is built from 16 residues.

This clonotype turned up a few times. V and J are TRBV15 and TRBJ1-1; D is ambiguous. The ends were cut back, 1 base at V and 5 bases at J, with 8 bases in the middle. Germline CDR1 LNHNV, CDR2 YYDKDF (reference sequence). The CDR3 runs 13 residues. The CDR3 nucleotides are TGTGCCACCAGCAGAGGCTGGGAGACTGAAGCTTTCTTT. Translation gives CATSRGWETEAFF.

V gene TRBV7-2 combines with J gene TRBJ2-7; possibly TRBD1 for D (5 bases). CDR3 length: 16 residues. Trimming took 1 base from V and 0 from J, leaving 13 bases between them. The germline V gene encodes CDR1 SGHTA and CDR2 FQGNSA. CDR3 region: CASSLVIGATSYEQYF. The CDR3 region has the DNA TGTGCCAGCAGCTTAGTTATAGGGGCGACCTCCTACGAGCAGTACTTC.

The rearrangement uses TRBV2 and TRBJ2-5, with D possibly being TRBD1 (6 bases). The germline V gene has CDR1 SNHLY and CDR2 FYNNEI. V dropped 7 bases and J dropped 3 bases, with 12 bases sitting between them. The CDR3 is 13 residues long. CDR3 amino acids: CASIRQEKETQYF. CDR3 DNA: TGTGCCAGCATCCGACAGGAAAAAGAGACCCAGTACTTC.

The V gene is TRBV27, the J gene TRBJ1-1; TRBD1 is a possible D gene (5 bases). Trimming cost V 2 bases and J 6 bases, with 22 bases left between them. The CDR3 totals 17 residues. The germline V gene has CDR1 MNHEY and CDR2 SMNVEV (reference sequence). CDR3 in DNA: TGTGCCAGCAGTTTACGGGGACGGCAGAGGGTTACCTCTGAAGCTTTCTTT. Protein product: CASSLRGRQRVTSEAFF.

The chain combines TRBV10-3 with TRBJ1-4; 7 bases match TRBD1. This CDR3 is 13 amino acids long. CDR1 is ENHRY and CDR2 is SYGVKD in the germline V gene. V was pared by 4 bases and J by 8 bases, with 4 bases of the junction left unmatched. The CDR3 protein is CAISGQGGEKLFF. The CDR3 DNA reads TGTGCCATCAGTGGGCAGGGGGGAGAAAAACTGTTTTTT.

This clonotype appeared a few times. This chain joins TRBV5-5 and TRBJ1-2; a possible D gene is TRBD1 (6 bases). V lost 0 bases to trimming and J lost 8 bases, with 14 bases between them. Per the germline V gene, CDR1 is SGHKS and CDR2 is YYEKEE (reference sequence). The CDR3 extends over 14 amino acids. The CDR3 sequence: CASSLAGRGSGYTF. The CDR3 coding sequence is TGTGCCAGCAGCTTGGCCGGGAGGGGGAGCGGCTACACCTTC.

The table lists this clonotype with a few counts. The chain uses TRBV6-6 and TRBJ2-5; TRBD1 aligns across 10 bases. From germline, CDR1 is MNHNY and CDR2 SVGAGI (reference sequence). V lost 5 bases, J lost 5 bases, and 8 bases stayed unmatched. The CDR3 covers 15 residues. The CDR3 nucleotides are TGTGCCAGCAGTCAAAGGACAGGGGGAACCGAGACCCAGTACTTC. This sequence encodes CASSQRTGGTETQYF.

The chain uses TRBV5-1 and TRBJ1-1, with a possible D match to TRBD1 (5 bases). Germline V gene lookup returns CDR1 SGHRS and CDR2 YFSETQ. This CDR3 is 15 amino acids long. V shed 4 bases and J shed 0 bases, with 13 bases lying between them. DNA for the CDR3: TGCGCCAGCAGCACTAAGCAGGGCTTGAACACTGAAGCTTTCTTT. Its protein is CASSTKQGLNTEAFF.